The clone carrying this TCR beta chain was recorded many times. Its target is unknown. Trimming stripped 0 bases from V and 4 bases from J, with 7 bases between. CDR1 and CDR2 from the germline V gene are MNHEY and SVGAGI. This CDR3 comprises 14 residues. The source of the sample is a study of T-cell memory formation after mild COVID-19. As for the study in general: Largely, the TCR clusters proved donor specific. Study findings and constraints: Pre-infection memory already had some responding clones, implying cross-reactive memory joined. Later expanders leaned CD4+, whereas day 15 to 85 contracting clones were balanced CD4/CD8.

The TCR alpha and TCR beta cDNA libraries, bearing sample barcodes and UMIs, were generated by 5'RACE using constant-segment primers. TCRdb re-analysed the 5' RACE reads in MiXCR, keeping a single row per CDR3 protein. The table includes around 300,000 distinct CDR3 sequences, 10% to 15% detected once. The TCR was taken from a young man who had mild COVID-19 (a few samples of this study predate the infection). Cell type and time point are not known. The sequenced sample consisted of PBMCs or a T cell subset sorted from them (not recorded which). The chain has TRBV6-5 and TRBJ1-5; D is ambiguous. CDR3 amino acids: CASSYSPSNQPQHF. CDR3 coding DNA: TGTGCCAGCAGTTACTCCCCTTCTAATCAGCCCCAGCATTTT.